This is a list of T cell receptor beta chains from one sample in a study of blood T cell repertoires in COVID-19. The table came from immunoSEQ multiplex PCR; TCRdb's copy has only in-frame clones and leaves some out. The sample has roughly 340,000 clones, about 90% seen once. Specimen: peripheral blood. These receptors came from a woman in her thirties with COVID-19, enrolled during active disease. Both conserved end residues are part of each CDR3. Each record gives: V gene, J gene, D gene, CDR3 DNA, CDR3 protein. A D gene is named only where the DNA matches it firmly.

V: TRBV6-5; J: TRBJ2-4; D: .; DNA: TGTGCCAGCATATCGAGGGGGAGGGAAAACATTCAGTACTTC; CDR3: CASISRGRENIQYF
V: TRBV5-1; J: TRBJ2-2; D: TRBD1; DNA: TGCGCCAGCAGCTTGGGACAGGGGCGTAGCGGGGAGCTGTTTTTT; CDR3: CASSLGQGRSGELFF
V: TRBV6-6; J: TRBJ2-2; D: .; DNA: TGTGCCAGCAGTTCGTTAGCCCCGAACACCGGGGAGCTGTTTTTT; CDR3: CASSSLAPNTGELFF
V: TRBV9; J: TRBJ1-1; D: TRBD1; DNA: TGTGCCAGCAGCGTAGGTCTCCCGGGACAGGGAATGAACACTGAAGCTTTCTTT; CDR3: CASSVGLPGQGMNTEAFF
V: TRBV5-4; J: TRBJ2-3; D: TRBD2; DNA: TGTGCCAGCAGTCAGGGGACTAGCGGTTACCGGGGGGGCACAGATACGCAGTATTTT; CDR3: CASSQGTSGYRGGTDTQYF
V: TRBV5-4; J: TRBJ2-3; D: TRBD2; DNA: TGTGCCAGCAGCAGACGCCGGGGACTAGCGGGTCGAGATACGCAGTATTTT; CDR3: CASSRRRGLAGRDTQYF
V: TRBV10-3; J: TRBJ2-3; D: .; DNA: TGTGCCATCAGTGAGACGGGGGGCCCAGATACGCAGTATTTT; CDR3: CAISETGGPDTQYF
V: TRBV4-1; J: TRBJ2-1; D: TRBD2; DNA: TGCGCCAGCAGCCAAGGGGGCGGGAGCTCCTACAATGAGCAGTTCTTC; CDR3: CASSQGGGSSYNEQFF
V: TRBV4-3; J: TRBJ2-1; D: TRBD2; DNA: TGCGCCAGCAGCCAAGACCTCTCGAGCGGGGAGAGCTCCTACAATGAGCAGTTCTTC; CDR3: CASSQDLSSGESSYNEQFF
V: TRBV19; J: TRBJ1-2; D: TRBD1; DNA: TGTGCCAGTAGTTCAGGGGGCTATGGCTACACCTTC; CDR3: CASSSGGYGYTF
V: TRBV6-5; J: TRBJ1-2; D: TRBD1; DNA: TGTGCCAGCAGTTACCGAGGGCAGGGGGCCTATGGCTACACCTTC; CDR3: CASSYRGQGAYGYTF
V: TRBV27; J: TRBJ1-6; D: .; DNA: TGTGCCAGCAGTTTAACTGAGGATTCACCCCTCCACTTT; CDR3: CASSLTEDSPLHF
V: TRBV19; J: TRBJ2-2; D: .; DNA: TGTGCCAGTTCTTGGGGGGTCAGGACCGGGGAGCTGTTTTTT; CDR3: CASSWGVRTGELFF
V: TRBV6-2/TRBV6-3; J: TRBJ2-7; D: TRBD2; DNA: TGTGCCAGCAGTGCTTGGGGGGAGGGCGAGCAGTACTTC; CDR3: CASSAWGEGEQYF
V: TRBV19; J: TRBJ1-2; D: .; DNA: TGTGCCAGTAGTCCCACGGCGGACACTAACTATGGCTACACCTTC; CDR3: CASSPTADTNYGYTF